The 23 T cell receptor beta chains reported below all come from one sample, sequenced in a study of T cell changes during pregnancy in multiple sclerosis. TCRdb's copy holds only in-frame clones and misses some; the assay was immunoSEQ multiplex PCR. Here the sample spans about 75,000 clones, about 90% being singletons. The specimen comprised peripheral blood, sampled in the first trimester of pregnancy. Receptors originate from a female donor in good health, enrolled as a control in a pregnancy study.

The CDR3 spells CASSPTGSSYNSPLHF. The CDR3 bases are TGTGCCAGCTCACCAACGGGAAGCTCCTATAATTCACCCCTCCACTTT. The J gene is TRBJ1-6, the V gene TRBV18; D unclear. V was cut by 2 bases and J by 0 bases, with 8 bases left in between. The germline V gene encodes CDR1 KGHSH and CDR2 LQKENI. This CDR3 contains 16 residues.

V gene TRBV19 combines with J gene TRBJ1-5; maybe TRBD1 (5 bases). This CDR3 spans 14 amino acids. The V end lost 4 bases, the J end lost 0 bases, and 7 bases lay between the germline ends. Germline-derived CDR1 and CDR2 are LNHDA and SQIVND (reference sequence). CDR3 in amino acids: CASSNGGSNQPQHF. CDR3 DNA: TGTGCCAGTAGTAACGGGGGTAGCAATCAGCCCCAGCATTTT.

The chain links TRBV18 to TRBJ1-4, with D possibly TRBD1 on 6 matching bases. The germline CDR1 and CDR2 sequences are KGHSH and LQKENI. CDR3 length: 16 amino acids. Trimming removed 2 bases from V and 3 bases from J, with 13 bases in between. CDR3 region: CASSPISDSPNEKLFF. In DNA form, the CDR3 reads TGTGCCAGCTCACCAATCTCGGACAGCCCTAATGAAAAACTGTTTTTT. Complete variable domain (other parts from reference TRBV18 and TRBJ1-4): NAGVMQNPRHLVRRRGQEARLRCSPMKGHSHVYWYRQLPEEGLKFMVYLQKENIIDESGMPKERFSAEFPKEGPSILRIQQVVRGDSAAYFCASSPISDSPNEKLFFGSGTQLSVL.

This sequence joins TRBV5-1 and TRBJ2-5; D possibly corresponds to TRBD2 (7 bases). Trimming stripped 4 bases from V and 5 bases from J, with 30 bases between. The CDR3 covers 19 residues. Germline V gives CDR1 SGHRS, CDR2 YFSETQ. This CDR3 is CASSRGGGGSLITGETQYF. In nucleotides, the CDR3 is TGCGCCAGCAGCCGAGGGGGGGGAGGCTCCTTGATCACAGGGGAGACCCAGTACTTC. The full variable domain, completed using reference TRBV5-1 and TRBJ2-5, is KAGVTQTPRYLIKTRGQQVTLSCSPISGHRSVSWYQQTPGQGLQFLFEYFSETQRNKGNFPGRFSGRQFSNSRSEMNVSTLELGDSALYLCASSRGGGGSLITGETQYFGPGTRLLVL.

V and J are TRBV28 and TRBJ1-2; 8 nucleotides line up with TRBD1. Germline V lookup: CDR1 MDHEN, CDR2 SYDVKM. Trimming cost V 6 bases and J 4 bases; bases outside gene matches: 1. The CDR3 runs to 12 residues. The CDR3 nucleotides are TGTGCCAGCAGGGACAGGGCCTATGGCTACACCTTC. Protein: CASRDRAYGYTF.

The V and J genes are TRBV18 and TRBJ2-7, with 7 nucleotides matching TRBD1. J lost 0 bases, V lost 0 bases, and 5 bases had no gene match. Germline V gene data show CDR1 as KGHSH and CDR2 as LQKENI. The CDR3 runs 16 residues. The CDR3 is CASSPPGTVPSYEQYF. In DNA form, the CDR3 reads TGTGCCAGCTCACCACCGGGGACAGTGCCCTCCTACGAGCAGTACTTC.

This chain connects TRBV2 to TRBJ1-5, with D possibly TRBD1 on 6 matching bases. The ends were cut back, 6 bases at V and 11 bases at J, with 11 bases in the middle. Per germline, CDR1 SNHLY and CDR2 FYNNEI. CDR3 size: 11 residues. The CDR3 loop reads CASSGQTSQHF. The CDR3 DNA reads TGTGCCAGCAGCGGACAGACGTCCCAGCATTTT. Full variable domain (outside the CDR3, taken from reference TRBV2 and TRBJ1-5): EPEVTQTPSHQVTQMGQEVILRCVPISNHLYFYWYRQILGQKVEFLVSFYNNEISEKSEIFDDQFSVERPDGSNFTLKIRSTKLEDSAMYFCASSGQTSQHFGDGTRLSIL.

V usage is TRBV7-2 and J usage is TRBJ2-7; TRBD1 agrees at 9 bases. The CDR3 spans 12 residues. The germline V gene encodes CDR1 SGHTA and CDR2 FQGNSA. J lost 6 bases, V lost 5 bases, and 2 bases had no gene match. The CDR3: CASSTGGGEQYF. In nucleotides, the CDR3 is TGTGCCAGCAGCACAGGGGGCGGCGAGCAGTACTTC.

The chain joins TRBV19 to TRBJ2-3; 7 nucleotides line up with TRBD2. Germline-derived CDR1 and CDR2 are LNHDA and SQIVND (reference sequence). This CDR3 region has 16 residues. V lost 3 bases to trimming and J lost 3 bases; unmatched junction nucleotides: 9. CDR3 protein: CASSIGVAGITDTQYF. The DNA of the CDR3 is TGTGCCAGTAGTATCGGGGTAGCGGGCATTACAGATACGCAGTATTTT.

The chain has TRBV28 and TRBJ2-7, with TRBD1 matching 7 bases. This CDR3 comprises 16 residues. Germline CDR1 and CDR2: MDHEN and SYDVKM. V lost 5 bases and J lost 3; bases outside the gene matches: 13. CDR3 in amino acids: CASSAGGYLSHYEQYF. The CDR3 DNA sequence: TGTGCCAGCAGTGCAGGGGGATACCTCAGTCACTACGAGCAGTACTTC.

This clone was observed once. This chain links TRBV5-4 with TRBJ2-5, with 9 bases aligning to TRBD1. Germline-derived CDR1 and CDR2 are SGHNT and YYREEE (reference sequence). Unmatched junction bases numbered 8, after V lost 0 bases and J lost 5 bases. CDR3 length: 16 amino acids. As DNA, the CDR3 is TGTGCCAGCAGCTTGGACCTACAGGGGGCGGTGGAGACCCAGTACTTC. Protein product: CASSLDLQGAVETQYF.

V usage is TRBV6-5 and J usage is TRBJ1-2; 7 bases match TRBD1. The CDR3 contains 15 residues. The germline CDR1 and CDR2 sequences are MNHEY and SVGAGI. The V segment lost 2 bases and the J segment 7 bases; nucleotides outside the gene matches: 10. Written as DNA, the CDR3 is TGTGCCAGCAGTTACGAAGGACAGGTGGGCTCTGGCTACACCTTC. This sequence encodes CASSYEGQVGSGYTF.

The V and J genes are TRBV18 and TRBJ1-3, with D maybe TRBD1 (5 bases). Trimming left V 1 base short and J 0 bases short, with 13 bases between. Germline V gives CDR1 KGHSH, CDR2 LQKENI. This CDR3 region has 17 residues. The CDR3 DNA sequence: TGTGCCAGCTCACCACGGGGGGGAGCCTACTCTGGAAACACCATATATTTT. Amino acids: CASSPRGGAYSGNTIYF.

The chain combines TRBV9 with TRBJ2-3; maybe TRBD2 (6 bases). Trimming shortened V by 0 bases and J by 5 bases, and 13 bases separated the two germline ends. The CDR3 totals 15 residues. Germline V gene lookup returns CDR1 SGDLS and CDR2 YYNGEE. The CDR3 spells CASSVEGLPRDTQYF. The CDR3, as DNA: TGTGCCAGCAGCGTAGAGGGACTCCCGCGAGATACGCAGTATTTT.

The J gene is TRBJ2-7, the V gene TRBV7-9; a weak D match, TRBD1 (6 bases). The V end lost 1 base, the J end lost 6 bases, and 7 bases lay between the germline ends. Germline CDR1 is SEHNR and CDR2 is FQNEAQ (reference sequence). This CDR3 comprises 12 residues. The CDR3 sequence: CASSLGRGEQYF. The CDR3 coding sequence is TGTGCCAGCAGCTTAGGCAGGGGCGAGCAGTACTTC.

This clone was seen only once. The rearrangement joins TRBV7-2 to TRBJ2-7; 8 bases are a match to TRBD1. Per germline, CDR1 SGHTA and CDR2 FQGNSA. The V gene end was trimmed by 5 bases and the J gene end by 2 bases; junction bases not matched to a gene: 8. The CDR3 has 15 residues. CDR3 residues: CASSRQGPSPYEQYF. The CDR3, as DNA: TGTGCCAGCAGCCGACAGGGGCCGTCACCCTACGAGCAGTACTTC.

The chain is built from TRBV6-5 and TRBJ2-1, with 7 nucleotides matching TRBD2. After removal of 6 bases from V and 0 bases from J, the junction contained 2 bases not matched to a gene. Germline CDR1 MNHEY, CDR2 SVGAGI. This CDR3 has 14 residues. CDR3 nucleotide sequence: TGTGCCAGCAGGGGGGGGGACTCCTACAATGAGCAGTTCTTC. Translation gives CASRGGDSYNEQFF.

This sequence joins TRBV6-1 and TRBJ1-4; 9 bases are shared with TRBD1. The length of the CDR3 is 13 residues. In germline, CDR1 is MNHNS, CDR2 SASEGT. J lost 8 bases, V lost 7 bases, and 5 bases had no gene match. CDR3 nucleotide sequence: TGTGCCAGCACGGGACAGGGTGGGGAAAAACTGTTTTTT. Residues: CASTGQGGEKLFF.

This chain links TRBV19 with TRBJ2-7; 13 nucleotides agree with TRBD2. The V gene's germline CDR1 is LNHDA and CDR2 SQIVND (reference sequence). The V segment lost 6 bases and the J segment 2 bases; nucleotides outside the gene matches: 16. This CDR3 has 19 amino acids. CDR3 DNA sequence: TGTGCCAGTAGCCCGGGAACATGGACTAGCGGGGGAATCACCTACGAGCAGTACTTC. This codes for CASSPGTWTSGGITYEQYF.

Regarding this clone: Other DNA sequences within the sample encode an identical CDR3. The chain joins TRBV5-1 to TRBJ2-1; tentatively, D is TRBD1 (5 bases). The germline CDR1 and CDR2 sequences are SGHRS and YFSETQ. This CDR3 spans 14 amino acids. Deletions cut 0 bases from V and 4 bases from J, with 8 bases between. CDR3 loop: CASSLGGEYNEQFF. CDR3 DNA: TGCGCCAGCAGCTTGGGGGGCGAGTACAATGAGCAGTTCTTC.

The gene calls are TRBV18 and TRBJ1-6; TRBD1 aligns across 9 bases. The CDR3 covers 14 residues. Per the germline V gene, CDR1 is KGHSH and CDR2 is LQKENI. The trim removed 6 bases at V and 7 bases at J, leaving 4 bases unmatched. CDR3 DNA sequence: TGTGCCAGCTCGAGGGACAGGGAAAATTCACCCCTCCACTTT. Its protein is CASSRDRENSPLHF.

The J gene is TRBJ1-2, the V gene TRBV14; 10 nucleotides align to TRBD1. V lost 4 bases to trimming and J lost 3 bases; unmatched junction nucleotides: 2. This CDR3 contains 14 residues. Germline V gene sequence: CDR1 SGHDN, CDR2 FVKESK. CDR3 in DNA: TGTGCCAGCAGCCGCGGACAGGGGGACTATGGCTACACCTTC. Translation gives CASSRGQGDYGYTF.

The V call is TRBV7-9, the J call TRBJ2-3; 7 bases match TRBD2. The CDR3 consists of 17 residues. The V gene end was trimmed by 1 base and the J gene end by 0 bases; junction bases not matched to a gene: 7. Germline values: CDR1 SEHNR, CDR2 FQNEAQ (reference sequence). CDR3 in amino acids: CASSLVGLAESTDTQYF. For the CDR3, the DNA is TGTGCCAGCAGCTTAGTCGGCCTAGCGGAGAGCACAGATACGCAGTATTTT.